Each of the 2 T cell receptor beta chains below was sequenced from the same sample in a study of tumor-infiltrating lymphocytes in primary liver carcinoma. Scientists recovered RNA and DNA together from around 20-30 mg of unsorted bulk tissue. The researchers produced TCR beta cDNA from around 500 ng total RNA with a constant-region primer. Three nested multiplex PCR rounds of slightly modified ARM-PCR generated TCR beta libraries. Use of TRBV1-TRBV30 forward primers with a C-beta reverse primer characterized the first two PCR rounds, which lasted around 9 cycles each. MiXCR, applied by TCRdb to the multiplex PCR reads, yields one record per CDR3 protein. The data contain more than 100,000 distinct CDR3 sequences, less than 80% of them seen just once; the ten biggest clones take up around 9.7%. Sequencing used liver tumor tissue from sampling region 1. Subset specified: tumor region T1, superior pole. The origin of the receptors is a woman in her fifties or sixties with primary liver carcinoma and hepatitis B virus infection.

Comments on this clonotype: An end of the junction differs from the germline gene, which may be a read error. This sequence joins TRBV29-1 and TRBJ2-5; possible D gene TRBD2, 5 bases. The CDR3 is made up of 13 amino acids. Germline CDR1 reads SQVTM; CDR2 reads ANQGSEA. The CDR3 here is CSVEGGAKETQYF. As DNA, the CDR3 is TGCAGCGTTGAAGGGGGAGCGAAAGAGACCCAATACTTC. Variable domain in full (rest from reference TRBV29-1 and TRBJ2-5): SAVISQKPSRDICQRGTSLTIQCQVDSQVTMMFWYRQQPGQSLTLIATANQGSEATYESGFVIDKFPISRPNLTFSTLTVSNMSPEDSSIYLCSVEGGAKETQYFGPGTRLLVL.

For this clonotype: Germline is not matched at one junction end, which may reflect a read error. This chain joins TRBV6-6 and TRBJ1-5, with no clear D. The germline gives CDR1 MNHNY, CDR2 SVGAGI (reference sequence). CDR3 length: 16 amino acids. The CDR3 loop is CTSSYGVGESNQPQHF. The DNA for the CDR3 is TGTACCAGCAGCTATGGAGTGGGAGAGAGCAATCAGCCCCAGCATTTT.